This T cell receptor (beta chain) was documented in a study of blood T cells in healthy people across ages. Study-level findings and limits: Unsorted PBMC input precluded a conclusive naive versus antigen-experienced comparison. Changes in expanded clonotypes were possibly confounded, as the CMV status of donors was unknown.

Around 10 milliliters of peripheral blood were drawn from each donor. Isolated PBMCs totaled at least 6 million in each sample. This clonotype has more than one count but fewer than ten. The antigen remains undetermined. Combining a sample-barcoded 5' primer with a J-beta primer mix, a second PCR ran for 7 to 11 cycles. TCRdb processed the 5' RACE reads anew with MiXCR; each CDR3 protein has one entry. The sample carries over 1,500,000 distinct CDR3 sequences, around 40% recorded once. This TCR came from a human donor in good health. The specimen was blood.

The chain's CDR3 is CSAGESGSPLHF. CDR3 bases: TGCAGTGCCGGGGAATCGGGTTCACCCCTCCACTTT. The rearrangement uses TRBV20-1 and TRBJ1-6; D is unclear. From germline, CDR1 is DFQATT and CDR2 SNEGSKA (reference sequence). The CDR3 covers 12 residues. Trimming pared 6 bases from V and 9 bases from J, leaving 12 bases between.